This TCR beta chain was obtained from a study of blood T cell repertoires in COVID-19. Here immunoSEQ multiplex PCR was the method, and the copy in TCRdb shows in-frame clones only, minus some. The profile shows more than 150,000 clones, approximately 86% of them singletons. Specimen: peripheral blood. This receptor was identified in a man in his 70s with active or convalescent COVID-19.

The DNA of the CDR3 is TGTGCCAGCAGCTTGGCCGGGACAACTACCTACGAGCAGTACTTC. Its protein product is CASSLAGTTTYEQYF. The V and J genes are TRBV7-6 and TRBJ2-7, with TRBD1 as a possible D gene (6 bases). The CDR3 loop spans 15 amino acids. Germline CDR1 is SGHVS and CDR2 is FNYEAQ. V was clipped by 3 bases and J by 2 bases, with 14 bases between them.